This T cell receptor beta chain is drawn from a study of OX40 agonist ivuxolimab in advanced cancers. Overall study context: Two patients with cutaneous melanoma and one with hepatocellular carcinoma, three in total, showed partial responses.

Prior autoimmune disease or systemic immunosuppression barred patients. Overall study results and limits: Some nonresponders also had low normalized T-cell clonal expansion. Clonal expansion from baseline to week 6 occurred in both CD4+ and CD8+ T cells.

This clone was seen only once. The target antigen is unknown. The assay was immunoSEQ multiplex PCR, and TCRdb's table has in-frame clones only and misses some. The table has more than 75,000 clones, approximately 85% seen once. The V end was cut by 2 bases, the J end by 1 base, with 12 bases between. In germline, CDR1 is SGHNT, CDR2 YYREEE (reference sequence). The CDR3 sequence is 16 residues long. The material sequenced was CD4+ or CD8+ T cells sorted from blood, taken in a trial of the OX40 agonist ivuxolimab. The TCR comes from an adult with an advanced solid tumor such as melanoma, head and neck, liver or kidney cancer. This rearrangement joins TRBV5-4 to TRBJ2-2; D call uncertain. For the CDR3, the DNA is TGTGCCAGCAGCTTAGGGCCGATCATGAACACCGGGGAGCTGTTTTTT. Its protein is CASSLGPIMNTGELFF.